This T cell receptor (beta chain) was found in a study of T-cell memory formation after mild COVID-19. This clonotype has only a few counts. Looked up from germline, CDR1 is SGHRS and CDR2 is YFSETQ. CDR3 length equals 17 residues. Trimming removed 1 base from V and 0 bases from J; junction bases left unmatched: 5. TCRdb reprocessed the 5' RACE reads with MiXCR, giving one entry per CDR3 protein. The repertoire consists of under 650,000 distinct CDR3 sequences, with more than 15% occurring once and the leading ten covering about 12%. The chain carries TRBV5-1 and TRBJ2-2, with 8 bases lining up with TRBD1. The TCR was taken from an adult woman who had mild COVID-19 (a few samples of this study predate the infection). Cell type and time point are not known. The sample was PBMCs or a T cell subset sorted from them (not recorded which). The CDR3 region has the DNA TGCGCCAGCAGCTTGCCACGGGGACAGGCGAACACCGGGGAGCTGTTTTTT. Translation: CASSLPRGQANTGELFF. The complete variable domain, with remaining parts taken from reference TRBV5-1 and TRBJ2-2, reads KAGVTQTPRYLIKTRGQQVTLSCSPISGHRSVSWYQQTPGQGLQFLFEYFSETQRNKGNFPGRFSGRQFSNSRSEMNVSTLELGDSALYLCASSLPRGQANTGELFFGEGSRLTVL.